The source of this T cell receptor beta chain is a study of blood T cell repertoires in COVID-19. Study context: From T cells, B-cell-depleted T cells, or PBMCs came the material, which was cDNA or gDNA.

CDR1 is MGHRA, CDR2 YSYEKL, per germline. The V end lost 5 bases, the J end lost 2 bases, and 16 bases lay between the germline ends. The CDR3 has 16 residues. In the original workflow: Cell counts per sample came from amplifying reference gene primers. Profiled with immunoSEQ multiplex PCR; TCRdb holds only in-frame clones, not every one. The V and J calls and clone size come from that table; D and trimming were worked out from the DNA. The sample shows approximately 29,000 clones, about 90% of them seen only once. The chain employs TRBV4-1 and TRBJ1-3; D is unclear. The origin of this receptor is a human donor with active COVID-19. The donor label of this sample is uncertain. Sequenced input: peripheral blood. The DNA for the CDR3 is TGCGCCAGCAGCGACGCGGGGATGGTAGCTGGAAACACCATATATTTT. It encodes CASSDAGMVAGNTIYF.